Described below is a single TCR beta chain sequence and its context. Sequence at one end of the junction differs from germline and may be a read error. TCRdb's copy holds only in-frame clones and misses some; the assay was immunoSEQ multiplex PCR. The sample has approximately 92,000 clones, 85% to 95% seen once. This entry belongs to a study of T cell changes during pregnancy in multiple sclerosis. CDR3 length: 14 amino acids. CDR1 is SGHRS and CDR2 is YFSETQ in the germline V gene. This clonotype was obtained from a female donor with multiple sclerosis, enrolled in a pregnancy study. This sample comprised peripheral blood, obtained in the first trimester of pregnancy. The J gene is TRBJ1-1, the V gene TRBV5-1, with D hard to call. CDR3 bases: TGCGCCAGCAGATTGGCCATCCTGAACACTGAAGCTTTCTTT. Amino acids: CASRLAILNTEAFF. Together with reference TRBV5-1 and TRBJ1-1, the CDR3 gives the full variable domain: KAGVTQTPRYLIKTRGQQVTLSCSPISGHRSVSWYQQTPGQGLQFLFEYFSETQRNKGNFPGRFSGRQFSNSRSEMNVSTLELGDSALYLCASRLAILNTEAFFGQGTRLTVV.